Included here is one T cell receptor (beta chain) sequence, with context. Its antigen is currently not known. No qualities accompany the bases; no much larger clone lies one base away. These data belong to a study of cytomegalovirus exposure and HLA in healthy donors (dated by TCRdb to 2016 to 2017). Context from the whole study: In an earlier analysis of around 540 of the donors, around 290 Gb of sequence data and approximately 100 million unique TCR beta sequences from about 179 million T cells were reported. An earlier analysis of some 600 of the donors applied high-throughput TCR beta sequencing to assess whether each TCR beta V gene segment acted as functional or pseudogenic. The T cell repertoires of 700 or so subjects were profiled by immunosequencing and related to cytomegalovirus serostatus. Across about 370 genotyped donors of the cohort, an average of about 240,000 unique TCR beta nucleotide sequences per donor were sequenced, and approximately 17% of those sequences were non-productive. In addition to the first cohort of 666 subjects, a separate validation cohort of approximately 130 different subjects was used. Alongside the repertoire data, information on donor age, sex, ethnicity and CMV serostatus was compiled. Rather than drawing on any new phenotypic data, the later analysis identified candidate immune exposures from TCR beta sequences and the way those sequences occurred across donors. All discovery cohort repertoires had been generated using a single sequencing platform. The study aimed to test whether cataloging public T cell receptors could reveal signatures of past pathogen exposure. Of the roughly 390 genotyped donors, around 81% fell in the genetic ancestry cluster associated with self-reported Caucasian donors. Roughly 300 gigabases of sequencing data and 80 million or so unique TCR sequences were included in an early release covering around 600 HLA-typed donors. Typing coverage differed by locus: A, B, C, DRB1 and DQB1 were typed in about 629-640 donors, DQA1 in approximately 520, DPA1 in approximately 600, and DPB1 in 450 to 490. A later analysis re-analyzed previously published TCR beta repertoires from 600 to 850 donors and added high-resolution HLA genotyping to study TCR occurrence patterns. Genome-wide SNP genotypes for about three fifths of the roughly 670 donors were used in a later genetic analysis, which treated that subset as a discovery cohort. HLA typing included class I and class II loci at four-digit resolution. Because of strong linkage in the cohort, five DR-DQ haplotypes were treated as single units for association and clustering. High-throughput TCR immunosequencing, statistical association of individual TCRs with disease status, and machine learning were combined to predict cytomegalovirus infection status.

General findings and caveats noted by the study authors: Specific HLA alleles were associated with over 15,000 TCR beta sequences at a false discovery rate of 0.05 in a later analysis. In a later analysis, TCR association rates were found to vary across HLA loci, with the most associated TCRs seen for DRB1 alleles and the fewest for HLA-C alleles. In vitro tests confirmed that a few of the cytomegalovirus-associated TCR beta chains recognize cytomegalovirus antigens. This cohort had only TCR beta chains sequenced, and the lack of alpha or paired-chain data limited which features could be detected. Presence/absence analyses assumed roughly uniform sequencing depth across donors, an assumption that may not hold. Most TCR sequences were observed very rarely across donors, whereas some public TCRs were present in many individuals. In a later genetic analysis, a missense DCLRE1C variant was associated with V-gene and J-gene trimming of TCR beta chains, and the association was replicated in an independent cohort. A group of highly shared sequence variants was considered likely to be a technical artifact of the sequencing pipeline. In the study, around 150 TCR beta chains were listed as associated with cytomegalovirus. Because HLA typing was unavailable for some donors at each locus, only the typed subset was used in association tests. In a later analysis, several top co-occurrence clusters were reported to appear linked to parvovirus B19, influenza, CMV and Epstein-Barr virus. A further reported finding was that TCR beta sequences accurately predicted the HLA-A and HLA-B alleles for most subjects in the first cohort. Correlated functional status among segregating V segments might reflect linkage disequilibrium, but an unknown experimental factor could not be ruled out. The authors suggested that the approach could potentially be extended to other disease states and immunological phenotypes. In a later analysis, HLA-associated TCR beta chains were found to be more clonally expanded and to have lower generation probabilities than equally common non-associated chains. For the cohort, immune exposure information was limited to CMV serostatus. Because the 87-base-pair reads could not distinguish some IMGT-functional V segments, including TRBV6-2 and TRBV6-3, those segments were excluded. Roughly 17 rarely observed V segments, including chromosome 9 orphons, were excluded from the earlier analysis of a few hundred of the donors because counts were too low. When HLA alleles, especially DR and DQ, strongly co-occurred, attributing TCR associations to individual alleles was difficult. The classifier was reported to diagnose cytomegalovirus status with high specificity and sensitivity in both the original and validation cohorts. A later analysis found that most CMV-associated TCR beta chains appeared HLA-restricted, with HLA associations seemingly driven largely by CMV exposure. According to a later genetic analysis, donors in an Asian-associated ancestry cluster had fewer N-insertions in productive TCRs than the roughly 700-donor mean. An earlier analysis of around 500 of the donors showed that most TCR beta V segments appeared in productive rearrangements either about 87% or about 30% of the time, which broadly matched IMGT annotations.

The cohort comprised fewer than 700 healthy bone marrow donors. At the time of sampling, every cohort member was nominally healthy, though immune exposures that went unrecorded were likely present. The donor tested CMV seropositive and was one of the 289 seropositive cohort members. A peripheral blood sample was collected from each donor, and TCR beta sequencing was performed on peripheral blood mononuclear cells. Genomic DNA extraction from the blood cell samples was performed with the Qiagen DNeasy Blood Extraction Kit. The method was the immunoSEQ multiplex PCR assay. For the multiplex PCR, a mixture combining 60 forward primers for TCR Vbeta segments and 13 reverse primers for TCR Jbeta segments was used. The CDR3 region of rearranged TCR beta genes was amplified from genomic DNA with a multiplex PCR assay. On the Illumina HiSeq System, the amplified TCR beta libraries were sequenced as 87-base-pair reads. As for how the authors treated the data: A later analysis tallied 75 million to 85 million unique TCR beta chains across the approximately 670 repertoires, and around 12 million of those chains were shared by two or more donors. Raw reads were error-corrected and collapsed into unique sequences by a nearest-neighbor algorithm in which closely related sequences were merged to remove PCR and sequencing errors. To assign V, D and J gene segments, CDR3 sequences were aligned to IMGT reference sequences. For a sequence to be retained, a match of at least six nucleotides to both a V gene segment and a J gene segment was required. A rearrangement counted as productive if the CDR3 had no stop codons and remained in frame with V and J, and every other rearrangement counted as non-productive. Following IMGT convention, CDR3 was defined as the stretch from the second conserved V-encoded cysteine to the conserved J-encoded phenylalanine. The earlier analysis of 500 to 650 of the donors excluded any sequence lacking an unambiguous match to a single V gene segment. In an earlier analysis of 500 to 750 of the donors, V segments were called functional above 56.7% productive rearrangements and were called segregating when the between-donor standard deviation exceeded 5%. A statistical classification framework was developed to diagnose cytomegalovirus status using the catalog of TCR beta chain sequences. V and J gene assignment, in a later analysis, came from comparing TCR nucleotide sequences with IMGT/GENE-DB human TR gene sequences. The TCRdist pipeline was used in a later analysis to assign CDR3 sequences and most-parsimonious VDJ recombination scenarios. A later analysis defined each TCR beta chain by its CDR3 amino acid sequence plus V-gene family, and excluded reads lacking a unique V-gene family. A later analysis removed nearly 600 highly shared, low-generation-probability nucleotide sequences to deal with suspected cross-contamination and a sequencing artifact. For each public chain, a later analysis derived a clonal expansion index from normalized ranks of inferred template counts within each repertoire. A later analysis computed generation probabilities with a VDJ recombination model fitted to out-of-frame rearrangements, and checked the results against IGoR. Hypergeometric tests were used in a later analysis to score TCR-TCR, TCR-HLA and TCR-CMV co-occurrence, with a repertoire-size bias correction applied to the TCR pairs. In a later analysis, false discovery rates were estimated by permuting HLA or CMV assignments 20 times. In a later analysis, co-occurring TCRs were grouped using DBSCAN, and TCRdist sequence similarity was added for clustering within HLA-allele-positive subsets. For co-occurrence clustering, repertoires with fewer than 30,000 or more than 120,000 public chains were excluded, along with 5 or 6 repertoires with anomalous nucleotide sharing. Here the immuneACCESS table is served through TCRdb, limited to in-frame sequences with V and J called. Missing clones are a known gap in these copies; in checked studies unresolved V genes cover under half, and the rest lacks a known reason. From that table come the V and J calls and clone size; the DNA was used to work out D and trimming. Recorded for this sample are about 260,000 clones; just under 85% of them occurred a single time. The ten largest make up 1.5% to 2.5% of the sample.

Clipping removes 2 bases from V and 2 bases from J, with 8 as the unmatched junction base count. Including the terminal cysteine and phenylalanine, the CDR3 comprises 17 residues. The CDR3 DNA has 51 bases and is translated from base 1. Sequences KGHSH (CDR1) and LQKENI (CDR2) are obtained from the germline V gene. The receptor was derived from a woman aged 40 to 50 in good health and CMV-seropositive. The material sequenced was PBMCs. This sequence uses TRBV18 and TRBJ1-1; a stretch of 10 junction bases matches TRBD1. The CDR3 amino acid sequence is: CASSPRQGAEFNTEAFF. Here is the DNA: TGTGCCAGCTCACCAAGACAGGGGGCCGAGTTCAACACTGAAGCTTTCTTT.